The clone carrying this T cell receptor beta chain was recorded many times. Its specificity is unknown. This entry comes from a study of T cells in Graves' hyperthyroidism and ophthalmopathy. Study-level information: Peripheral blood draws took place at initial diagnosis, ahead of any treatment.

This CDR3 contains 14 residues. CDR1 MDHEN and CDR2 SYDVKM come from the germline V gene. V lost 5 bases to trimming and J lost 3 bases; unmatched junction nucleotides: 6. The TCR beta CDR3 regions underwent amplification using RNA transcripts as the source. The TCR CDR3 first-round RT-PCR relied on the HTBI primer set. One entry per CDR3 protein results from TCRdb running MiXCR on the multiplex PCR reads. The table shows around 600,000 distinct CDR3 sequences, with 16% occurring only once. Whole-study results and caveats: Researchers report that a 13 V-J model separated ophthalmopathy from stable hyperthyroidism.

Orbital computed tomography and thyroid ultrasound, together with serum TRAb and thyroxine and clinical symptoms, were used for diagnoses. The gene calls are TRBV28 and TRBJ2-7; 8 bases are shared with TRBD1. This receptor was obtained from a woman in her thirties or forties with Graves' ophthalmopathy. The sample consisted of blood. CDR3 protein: CASSGTGGRYEQYF. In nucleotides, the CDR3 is TGTGCCAGCAGTGGGACAGGAGGGCGCTACGAGCAGTACTTC.